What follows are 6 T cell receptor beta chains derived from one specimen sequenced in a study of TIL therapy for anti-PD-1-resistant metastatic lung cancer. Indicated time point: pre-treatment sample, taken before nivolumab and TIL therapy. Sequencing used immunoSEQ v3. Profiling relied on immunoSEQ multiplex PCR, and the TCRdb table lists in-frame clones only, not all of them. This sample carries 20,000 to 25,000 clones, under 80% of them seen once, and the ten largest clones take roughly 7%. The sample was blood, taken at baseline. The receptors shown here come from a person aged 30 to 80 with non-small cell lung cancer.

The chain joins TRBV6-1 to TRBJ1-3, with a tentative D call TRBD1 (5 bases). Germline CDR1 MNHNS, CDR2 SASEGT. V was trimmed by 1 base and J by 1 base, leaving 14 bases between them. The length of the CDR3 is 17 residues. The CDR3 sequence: CASSEGPRQFSGNTIYF. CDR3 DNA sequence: TGTGCCAGCAGTGAAGGTCCCCGACAGTTTTCTGGAAACACCATATATTTT.

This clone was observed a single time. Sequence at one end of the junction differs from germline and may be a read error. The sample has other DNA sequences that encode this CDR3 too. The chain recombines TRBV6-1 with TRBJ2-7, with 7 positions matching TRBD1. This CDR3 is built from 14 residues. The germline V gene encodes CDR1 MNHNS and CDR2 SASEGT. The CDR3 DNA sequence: TGTGCTAGCAGGACCGGCGCAGGGGGTACCGAGCAGTACTTC. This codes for CASRTGAGGTEQYF.

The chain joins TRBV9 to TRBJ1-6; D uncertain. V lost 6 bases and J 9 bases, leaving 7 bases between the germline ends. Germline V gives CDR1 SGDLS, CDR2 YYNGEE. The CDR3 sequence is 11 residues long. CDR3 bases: TGTGCCAGCACCGGAAGTTCACCCCTCCACTTT. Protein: CASTGSSPLHF.

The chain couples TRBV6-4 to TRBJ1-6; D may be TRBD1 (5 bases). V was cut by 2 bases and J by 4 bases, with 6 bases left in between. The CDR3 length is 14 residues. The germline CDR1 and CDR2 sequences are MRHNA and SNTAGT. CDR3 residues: CASSDRGYNSPLHF. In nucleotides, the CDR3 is TGTGCCAGCAGTGACAGGGGATATAATTCACCCCTCCACTTT.

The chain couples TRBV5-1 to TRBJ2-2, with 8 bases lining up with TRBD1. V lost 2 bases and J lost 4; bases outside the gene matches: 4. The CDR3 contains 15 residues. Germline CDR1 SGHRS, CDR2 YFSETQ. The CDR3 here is CASSLPGGFTGELFF. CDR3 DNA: TGCGCCAGCAGCTTACCAGGGGGCTTCACCGGGGAGCTGTTTTTT.

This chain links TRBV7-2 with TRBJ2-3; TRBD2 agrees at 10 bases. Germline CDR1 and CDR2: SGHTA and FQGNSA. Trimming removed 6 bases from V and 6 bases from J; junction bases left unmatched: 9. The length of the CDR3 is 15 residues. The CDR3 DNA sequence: TGTGCCAGCAGGACACAAGCGGGAGGGAGGGATACGCAGTATTTT. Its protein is CASRTQAGGRDTQYF.